These 21 T cell receptor beta chains were sequenced from one sample in a study of T cells in Graves' hyperthyroidism and ophthalmopathy. It was RNA transcripts that yielded the amplified TCR beta CDR3 regions. The study used the HTBI primer set for a first-round RT-PCR of the TCR CDR3. TCRdb reprocessed the multiplex PCR reads with MiXCR, giving one entry per CDR3 protein. Of 300,000 to 450,000 distinct CDR3 sequences listed, under 15% are singletons. Sequencing used blood. The origin of the receptors is a woman in her thirties with Graves' hyperthyroidism.

This clonotype was seen a handful of times. The chain joins TRBV7-8 to TRBJ2-7; a possible D gene is TRBD2 (6 bases). The CDR3 consists of 16 residues. The V end lost 4 bases, the J end lost 6 bases, and 22 bases lay between the germline ends. Germline values: CDR1 SGHVS, CDR2 FQNEAQ. The CDR3 nucleotides are TGTGCCAGCAGCTCTAGCGAGGTGTTAGCCCAGGGCGAGCAGTACTTC. The encoded protein is CASSSSEVLAQGEQYF.

This clonotype was observed a handful of times. The CDR3 spells CASSAGRGPLYEQYF. DNA of the CDR3: TGTGCCAGCAGCGCAGGCAGGGGGCCCCTCTACGAGCAGTACTTC. The chain employs TRBV9 and TRBJ2-7; 8 nucleotides match TRBD1. Germline V gene data show CDR1 as SGDLS and CDR2 as YYNGEE. The CDR3 spans 15 residues. The J segment lost 3 bases and the V segment lost 3 bases, leaving 8 bases of the junction unmatched.

This clonotype was recorded at least ten times. The chain employs TRBV6-1 and TRBJ2-1; 9 positions agree with TRBD2. Germline V gene lookup returns CDR1 MNHNS and CDR2 SASEGT. This CDR3 is built from 18 residues. The ends lost 9 bases at V and 5 bases at J; junction bases unmatched: 20. The CDR3 DNA is TGTGCCAGTGCACGGGAAGAACCGGGACTAGCCAGGAACAATGAGCAGTTCTTC. Amino acid sequence: CASAREEPGLARNNEQFF.

The J gene is TRBJ2-3, the V gene TRBV27; 8 bases fit TRBD2. The CDR3 covers 18 residues. V shed 6 bases and J 0 bases; nucleotides not matched to a gene: 14. Germline V gene sequence: CDR1 MNHEY, CDR2 SMNVEV (reference sequence). The CDR3 nucleotides read TGTGCCAGCAGATCCCCAACGGGAGGGCCCTCTAGCACAGATACGCAGTATTTT. This gives the protein CASRSPTGGPSSTDTQYF.

This chain links TRBV7-3 with TRBJ1-1, with D possibly TRBD1 on 5 matching bases. CDR1 and CDR2 from the germline V gene are SGHTA and FQGTGA. The CDR3 totals 14 residues. V lost 5 bases to trimming and J lost 3 bases, with 13 bases between them. The CDR3 loop is CASSPPGTHTEAFF. In DNA, the CDR3 is TGTGCCAGCAGCCCCCCCGGGACTCACACTGAAGCTTTCTTT.

This clonotype was observed many times. This sequence joins TRBV20-1 and TRBJ2-1; D is ambiguous. Germline assignment: CDR1 DFQATT and CDR2 SNEGSKA (reference sequence). Trimming left V 0 bases short and J 7 bases short, with 13 bases between. The CDR3 has 14 residues. CDR3 in amino acids: CSARDFVGVNEQFF. CDR3 nucleotides: TGCAGTGCTAGAGATTTCGTGGGCGTGAATGAGCAGTTCTTC.

The chain combines TRBV12-3 or TRBV12-4 with TRBJ1-5; no clear D gene. The length of the CDR3 is 13 residues. V dropped 3 bases and J dropped 7 bases, with 10 bases sitting between them. The CDR3 coding sequence is TGTGCCAGCAGTTTTAACGGGGAACAGCCCCAGCATTTT. Translated, it gives CASSFNGEQPQHF.

The sample holds many counts of this clonotype. V and J are TRBV20-1 and TRBJ2-7; 8 bases are shared with TRBD2. Trimming at V came to 0 bases and at J to 1 base, leaving 11 bases not matched to a gene. The CDR3 has 17 residues. Germline CDR1 is DFQATT and CDR2 is SNEGSKA (reference sequence). CDR3 coding DNA: TGCAGTGCTAGAGATATCTCAGGCGGGAGGAGATCCTACGAGCAGTACTTC. Translation gives CSARDISGGRRSYEQYF.

The chain is built from TRBV5-1 and TRBJ1-6, with D possibly TRBD1 on 5 matching bases. The CDR3 length is 15 residues. V lost 0 bases and J lost 10, with 14 bases in between. CDR1 and CDR2 from the germline V gene are SGHRS and YFSETQ. CDR3 sequence: CASSLETGRGSPLHF. CDR3 bases: TGCGCCAGCAGCTTGGAAACCGGTCGGGGCTCACCCCTCCACTTT.

The chain links TRBV12-3 or TRBV12-4 to TRBJ2-1; D is unresolved. V was cut by 10 bases and J by 2 bases, with 18 bases left in between. The CDR3 extends over 15 amino acids. CDR3: CATLSTPPPYNEQFF. The CDR3 bases are TGTGCCACCCTCTCGACCCCTCCTCCCTACAATGAGCAGTTCTTC.

This clonotype was detected many times. The rearrangement links TRBV30 to TRBJ2-3, with TRBD2 matching 14 bases. The V and J ends lost 4 bases and 4 bases, in that order; junction bases with no gene match: 7. The germline V gene encodes CDR1 GTSNPN and CDR2 SVGIG (reference sequence). CDR3 length: 16 residues. This chain's CDR3 is CAWKGTSGSWADTQYF. CDR3 DNA: TGTGCCTGGAAAGGGACTAGCGGGAGTTGGGCAGATACGCAGTATTTT.

V usage is TRBV19 and J usage is TRBJ2-7, with 9 nucleotides matching TRBD1. The germline CDR1 and CDR2 sequences are LNHDA and SQIVND (reference sequence). The junction had 12 bases not matched to a gene; V was cut back by 6 bases and J by 0 bases. The CDR3 is 17 amino acids. In DNA, the CDR3 is TGTGCCAGTAGACCTACTCCCGGGACAGGGAGCTCCTACGAGCAGTACTTC. Encoded protein: CASRPTPGTGSSYEQYF.

This clonotype was counted ten times or more. The chain is built from TRBV20-1 and TRBJ2-5; TRBD1 matches 11 bases. The junction had 8 bases not matched to a gene; V was cut back by 5 bases and J by 6 bases. The CDR3 is 14 residues long. CDR1 DFQATT and CDR2 SNEGSKA come from the germline V gene (reference sequence). The CDR3 region has the DNA TGCAGTGCTCCGGGACAGGGGGTTGGAAAGACCCAGTACTTC. Amino acids: CSAPGQGVGKTQYF.

As concerns this clonotype: This may be a read error: a much more frequent sequence differs by one nucleotide. V usage is TRBV6-1 and J usage is TRBJ1-1; D unresolved. The CDR3 is 14 residues long. The germline V gene has CDR1 MNHNS and CDR2 SASEGT. This CDR3 reads CAGSEVGVNTEAFF. The CDR3, as DNA: TGTGCCGGCAGTGAAGTAGGCGTGAACACTGAAGCTTTCTTT.

The sample holds a few counts of this clonotype. The V gene is TRBV24-1, the J gene TRBJ1-2, with D possibly matching TRBD1 (5 bases). This CDR3 comprises 13 residues. Germline V gives CDR1 KGHDR, CDR2 SFDVKD. V shed 2 bases and J shed 8 bases, with 11 bases lying between them. The CDR3 loop reads CATSDSGREGYTF. CDR3 sequence (DNA): TGTGCCACCAGTGATTCGGGGCGCGAGGGCTACACCTTC.

This clonotype came up many times. The V gene is TRBV3-1, the J gene TRBJ1-1; D is unresolved. The length of the CDR3 is 16 residues. The ends were cut back, 0 bases at V and 3 bases at J, with 14 bases in the middle. Germline lookup yields CDR1 LGHDT and CDR2 YNNKEL (reference sequence). The CDR3 protein is CASSQDPQNWDTEAFF. For the CDR3, the DNA is TGTGCCAGCAGCCAAGATCCACAAAACTGGGACACTGAAGCTTTCTTT. Variable domain in full (rest from reference TRBV3-1 and TRBJ1-1): DTAVSQTPKYLVTQMGNDKSIKCEQNLGHDTMYWYKQDSKKFLKIMFSYNNKELIINETVPNRFSPKSPDKAHLNLHINSLELGDSAVYFCASSQDPQNWDTEAFFGQGTRLTVV.

In this sample, this clonotype turned up many times. The V gene is TRBV24-1, the J gene TRBJ2-5; possible D gene TRBD1, 5 bases. The CDR3 runs 15 residues. Trimming removed 0 bases at V and 2 bases at J, with 9 bases between. Germline V gene data show CDR1 as KGHDR and CDR2 as SFDVKD. CDR3 loop: CATSDLQQGQETQYF. CDR3 nucleotides: TGTGCCACCAGTGATTTGCAGCAGGGTCAAGAGACCCAGTACTTC.

This clonotype has at least ten counts. The rearrangement links TRBV3-1 to TRBJ1-5; 9 bases are shared with TRBD1. The CDR3 is 13 residues long. Looked up from germline, CDR1 is LGHDT and CDR2 is YNNKEL (reference sequence). V trimming: 4 bases; J trimming: 9 bases; junction bases outside the gene matches: 4. This chain's CDR3 is CASSPDRGGPQHF. CDR3 in DNA: TGTGCCAGCAGCCCGGACAGGGGAGGGCCCCAGCATTTT.

This clonotype was seen at least ten times. The chain uses TRBV30 and TRBJ2-7; D remains ambiguous. The germline V gene encodes CDR1 GTSNPN and CDR2 SVGIG (reference sequence). CDR3 length: 11 amino acids. V was pared by 1 base and J by 11 bases, with 12 bases between. In DNA form, the CDR3 reads TGTGCCTGGAGTGCCTCGGAGAAGAAGTACTTC. Residues: CAWSASEKKYF.

This clonotype occurred many times. The rearrangement links TRBV28 to TRBJ2-1; TRBD1 matches at 7 bases. Trimming cost V 7 bases and J 7 bases; bases outside gene matches: 7. This CDR3 is built from 13 residues. CDR1 and CDR2 from the germline V gene are MDHEN and SYDVKM. As DNA, the CDR3 is TGTGCCAGCAACCGACAGGGAGTGAATGAGCAGTTCTTC. This sequence encodes CASNRQGVNEQFF.

The sample holds many counts of this clonotype. The chain is built from TRBV30 and TRBJ1-1, with D tentatively TRBD1 (5 bases). V dropped 4 bases and J dropped 2 bases, with 14 bases sitting between them. The CDR3 is made up of 14 amino acids. CDR1 is GTSNPN, CDR2 SVGIG, per germline (reference sequence). Here the CDR3 DNA reads TGTGCCTGGACCAAGAGGCAGGGAAACACTGAAGCTTTCTTT. Residues: CAWTKRQGNTEAFF.